The 4 T cell receptor beta chains listed next were all sequenced from one sample in a study of identical twins (dated by TCRdb to the mid-2010s). Library method: 5' RACE. Sequencing used an Illumina HiSeq 2000. The public reads were run again by TCRdb, first through fastp at Q25 and then through MiXCR, and only productive beta chains were kept. Rows with one shared CDR3 protein collapse into an entry with the most common genes and DNA. In all, the sample holds some 500,000 distinct CDR3 sequences, and 14% of those were seen once. The biggest ten clones account for about 0.54% of the sample. The same sample was also used in a study of yellow fever vaccine responses in identical twins.

What was sequenced was CD4+ T cells sorted from blood. These receptors all come from a woman aged 18 to 35 in good health.

This clonotype was counted ten times or more. This sequence joins TRBV20-1 and TRBJ2-7; 10 nucleotides align to TRBD2. CDR1 is DFQATT, CDR2 SNEGSKA, per germline (reference sequence). J gave up 3 bases and V 0 bases, and 8 bases lay outside the gene matches. The CDR3 runs 16 residues. The chain's CDR3 is CSARDRWTSGYYEQYF. The CDR3 DNA is TGCAGTGCTAGAGATAGGTGGACTAGCGGTTACTACGAGCAGTACTTC.

The CDR3 nucleotides read TGTGCCAGCAGCCAACACAGGAATGAGCAGTTCTTC. Amino acid sequence: CASSQHRNEQFF. This sequence joins TRBV14 and TRBJ2-1; possibly TRBD1 for D (5 bases). V was clipped by 2 bases and J by 7 bases, with 6 bases between them. Germline lookup yields CDR1 SGHDN and CDR2 FVKESK. This CDR3 spans 12 amino acids. Combining the CDR3 with reference TRBV14 and TRBJ2-1 gives the whole variable domain EAGVTQFPSHSVIEKGQTVTLRCDPISGHDNLYWYRRVMGKEIKFLLHFVKESKQDESGMPNNRFLAERTGGTYSTLKVQPAELEDSGVYFCASSQHRNEQFFGPGTRLTVL.

The chain joins TRBV28 to TRBJ2-3, with D perhaps TRBD1 or TRBD2 (5 bases each). The CDR3 contains 17 residues. V was shortened by 7 bases and J by 1 base, with 21 bases between the two germline ends. From germline, CDR1 is MDHEN and CDR2 SYDVKM. DNA of the CDR3: TGTGCCAGCACCTCGGTTCCAGGGAGAAAAGGCACAGATACGCAGTATTTT. This gives the protein CASTSVPGRKGTDTQYF.

The V and J genes are TRBV20-1 and TRBJ2-1, with D perhaps matching TRBD2 (6 bases). Looked up from germline, CDR1 is DFQATT and CDR2 is SNEGSKA (reference sequence). V was clipped by 3 bases and J by 0 bases, with 9 bases between them. The CDR3 spans 14 residues. This CDR3 is CSASGGNSYNEQFF. The CDR3 DNA reads as TGCAGTGCTAGCGGGGGAAACTCCTACAATGAGCAGTTCTTC.